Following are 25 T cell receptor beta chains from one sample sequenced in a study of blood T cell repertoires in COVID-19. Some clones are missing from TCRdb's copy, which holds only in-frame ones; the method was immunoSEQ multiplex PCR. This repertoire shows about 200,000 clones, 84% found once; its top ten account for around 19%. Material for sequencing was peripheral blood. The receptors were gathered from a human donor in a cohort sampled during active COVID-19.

The CDR3: CASSRTGAAGTEAFF. The CDR3 DNA is TGTGCCAGCAGCCGAACAGGGGCCGCGGGGACTGAAGCTTTCTTT. The V gene is TRBV7-9, the J gene TRBJ1-1; the match to TRBD1 covers 7 bases. Trimming took 5 bases from V and 5 from J; bases not matched to a gene: 11. CDR1 is SEHNR, CDR2 FQNEAQ, per germline (reference sequence). The CDR3 runs 15 residues.

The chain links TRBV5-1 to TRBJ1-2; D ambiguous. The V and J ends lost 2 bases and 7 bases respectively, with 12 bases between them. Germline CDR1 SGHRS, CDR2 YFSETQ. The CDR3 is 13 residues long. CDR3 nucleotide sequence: TGCGCCAGCAGCTTTGGAGGGATGACTGGCTACACCTTC. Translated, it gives CASSFGGMTGYTF.

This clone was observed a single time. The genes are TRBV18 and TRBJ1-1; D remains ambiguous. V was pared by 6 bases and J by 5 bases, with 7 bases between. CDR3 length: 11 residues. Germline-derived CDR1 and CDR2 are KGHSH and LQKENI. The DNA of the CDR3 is TGTGCCAGCTCCGTATCGACTGAAGCTTTCTTT. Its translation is CASSVSTEAFF.

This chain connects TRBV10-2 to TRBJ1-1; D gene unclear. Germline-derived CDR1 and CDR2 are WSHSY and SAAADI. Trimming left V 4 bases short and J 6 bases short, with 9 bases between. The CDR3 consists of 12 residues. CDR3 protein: CASSAVLPEAFF. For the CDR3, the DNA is TGCGCCAGCAGTGCAGTATTGCCTGAAGCTTTCTTT.

CDR3 DNA: TGTGCCAGCAGCCTGGGGGGTACGCAGTATTTT. It specifies CASSLGGTQYF. The rearrangement joins TRBV6-5 to TRBJ2-3; the D gene is possibly TRBD2 (6 bases). V was cut by 6 bases and J by 8 bases, with 9 bases left in between. The V gene's germline CDR1 is MNHEY and CDR2 SVGAGI. The CDR3 is 11 amino acids.

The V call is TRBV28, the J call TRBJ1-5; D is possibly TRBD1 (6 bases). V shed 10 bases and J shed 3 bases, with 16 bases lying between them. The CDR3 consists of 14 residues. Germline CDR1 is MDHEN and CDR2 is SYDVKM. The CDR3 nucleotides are TGTGCCACTAACCGGGGGGGCCTCAATCAGCCCCAGCATTTT. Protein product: CATNRGGLNQPQHF.

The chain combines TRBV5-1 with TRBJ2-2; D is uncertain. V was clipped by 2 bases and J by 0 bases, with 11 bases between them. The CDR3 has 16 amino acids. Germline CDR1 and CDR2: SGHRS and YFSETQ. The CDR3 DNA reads TGCGCCAGCAGCTTTAGTGCAAACTCGAACACCGGGGAGCTGTTTTTT. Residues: CASSFSANSNTGELFF.

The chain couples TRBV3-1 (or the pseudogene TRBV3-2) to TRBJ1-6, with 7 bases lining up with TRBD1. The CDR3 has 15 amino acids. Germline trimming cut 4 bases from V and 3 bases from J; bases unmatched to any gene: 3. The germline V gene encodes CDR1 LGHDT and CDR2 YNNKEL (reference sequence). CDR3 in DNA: TGTGCCAGCAGCCGCAGGGACAGCTATAATTCACCCCTCCACTTT. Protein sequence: CASSRRDSYNSPLHF.

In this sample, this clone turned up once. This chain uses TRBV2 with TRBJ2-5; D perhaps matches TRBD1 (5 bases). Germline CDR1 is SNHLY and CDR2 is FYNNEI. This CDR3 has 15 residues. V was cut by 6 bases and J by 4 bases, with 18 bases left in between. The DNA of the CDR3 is TGTGCCAGCAGGGGCCAGGGCTCGTGGGGAGAGACCCAGTACTTC. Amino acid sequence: CASRGQGSWGETQYF.

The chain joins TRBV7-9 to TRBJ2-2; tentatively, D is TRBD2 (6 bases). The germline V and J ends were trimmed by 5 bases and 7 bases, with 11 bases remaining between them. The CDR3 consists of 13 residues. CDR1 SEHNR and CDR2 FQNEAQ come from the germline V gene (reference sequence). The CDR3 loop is CASSLLGGGELFF. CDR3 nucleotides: TGTGCCAGCAGCCTGCTGGGGGGCGGGGAGCTGTTTTTT.

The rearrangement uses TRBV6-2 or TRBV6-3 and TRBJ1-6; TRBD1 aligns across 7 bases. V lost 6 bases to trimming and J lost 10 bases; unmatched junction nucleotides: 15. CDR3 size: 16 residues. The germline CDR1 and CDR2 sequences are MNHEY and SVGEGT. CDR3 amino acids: CASSKPPRQGFSPLHF. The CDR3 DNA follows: TGTGCCAGCAGCAAACCCCCGCGACAGGGATTCTCACCCCTCCACTTT.

CDR3 nucleotides: TGTGCCAGCAGCTTAGTCGGGGGGGAGGAGACCCAGTACTTC. Translated: CASSLVGGEETQYF. The chain is built from TRBV7-6 and TRBJ2-5; 8 nucleotides match TRBD2. The CDR3 has 14 amino acids. Germline V gene lookup returns CDR1 SGHVS and CDR2 FNYEAQ. Germline trimming cut 1 base from V and 5 bases from J; bases unmatched to any gene: 3.

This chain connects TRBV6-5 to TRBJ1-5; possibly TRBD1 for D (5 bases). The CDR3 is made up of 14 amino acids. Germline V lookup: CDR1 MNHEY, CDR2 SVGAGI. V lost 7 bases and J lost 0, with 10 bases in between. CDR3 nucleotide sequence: TGTGCCAGCAACCGACAGAATAGCAATCAGCCCCAGCATTTT. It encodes CASNRQNSNQPQHF.

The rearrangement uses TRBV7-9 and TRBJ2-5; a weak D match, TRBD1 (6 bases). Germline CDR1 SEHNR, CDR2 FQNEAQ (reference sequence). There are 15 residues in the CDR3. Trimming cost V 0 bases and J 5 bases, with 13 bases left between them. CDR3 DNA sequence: TGTGCCAGCAGCTTAGCGCATGGGGGCGGGGAGACCCAGTACTTC. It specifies CASSLAHGGGETQYF.

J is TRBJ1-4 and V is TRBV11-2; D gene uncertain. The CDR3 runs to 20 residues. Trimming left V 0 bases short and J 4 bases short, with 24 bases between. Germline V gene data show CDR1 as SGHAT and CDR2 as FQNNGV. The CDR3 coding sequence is TGTGCCAGCAGCTTAGACTCCAATTCTGAGGGCGTTCCTCTTAATGAAAAACTGTTTTTT. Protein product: CASSLDSNSEGVPLNEKLFF. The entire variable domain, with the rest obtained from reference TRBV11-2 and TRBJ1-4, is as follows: EAGVAQSPRYKIIEKRQSVAFWCNPISGHATLYWYQQILGQGPKLLIQFQNNGVVDDSQLPKDRFSAERLKGVDSTLKIQPAKLEDSAVYLCASSLDSNSEGVPLNEKLFFGSGTQLSVL.

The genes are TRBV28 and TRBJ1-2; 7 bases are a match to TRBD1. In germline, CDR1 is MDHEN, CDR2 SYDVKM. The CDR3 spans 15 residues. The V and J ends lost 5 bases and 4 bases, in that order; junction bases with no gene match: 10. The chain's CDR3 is CASSPHRQGPYGYTF. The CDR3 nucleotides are TGTGCCAGCAGTCCCCATCGACAGGGCCCCTATGGCTACACCTTC.

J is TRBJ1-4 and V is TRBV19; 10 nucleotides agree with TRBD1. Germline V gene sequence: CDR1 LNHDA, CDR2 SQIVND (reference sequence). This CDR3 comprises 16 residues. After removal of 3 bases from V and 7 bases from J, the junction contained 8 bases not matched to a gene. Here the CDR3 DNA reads TGTGCCAGTAGTATTATCCCCGGGACAGGGGTTGAAAAACTGTTTTTT. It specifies CASSIIPGTGVEKLFF.

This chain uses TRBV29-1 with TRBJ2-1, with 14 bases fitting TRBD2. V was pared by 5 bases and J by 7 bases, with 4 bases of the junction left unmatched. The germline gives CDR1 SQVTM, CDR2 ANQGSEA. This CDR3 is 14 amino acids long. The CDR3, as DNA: TGCAGCGTTTATGGACTAGCGGGGGGTAATGAGCAGTTCTTC. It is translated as CSVYGLAGGNEQFF.

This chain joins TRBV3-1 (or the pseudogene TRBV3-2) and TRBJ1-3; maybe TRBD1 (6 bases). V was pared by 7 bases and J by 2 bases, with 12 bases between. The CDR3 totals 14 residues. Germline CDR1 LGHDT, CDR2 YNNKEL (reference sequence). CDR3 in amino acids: CASTPNRAGNTIYF. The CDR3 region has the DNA TGTGCCAGCACCCCAAACAGGGCTGGAAACACCATATATTTT.

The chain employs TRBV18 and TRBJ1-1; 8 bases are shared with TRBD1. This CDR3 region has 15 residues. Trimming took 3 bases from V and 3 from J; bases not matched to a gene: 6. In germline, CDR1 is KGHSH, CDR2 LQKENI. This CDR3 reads CASSPYLDRDTEAFF. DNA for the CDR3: TGTGCCAGCTCACCTTACCTGGACAGGGACACTGAAGCTTTCTTT.

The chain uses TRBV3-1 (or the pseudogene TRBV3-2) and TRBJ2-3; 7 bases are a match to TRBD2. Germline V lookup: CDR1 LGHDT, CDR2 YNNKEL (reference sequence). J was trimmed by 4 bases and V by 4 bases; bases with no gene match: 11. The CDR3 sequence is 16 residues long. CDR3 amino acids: CASSLTSGGSSDTQYF. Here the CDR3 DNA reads TGTGCCAGCAGCCTGACATCTGGCGGGAGCTCAGATACGCAGTATTTT.

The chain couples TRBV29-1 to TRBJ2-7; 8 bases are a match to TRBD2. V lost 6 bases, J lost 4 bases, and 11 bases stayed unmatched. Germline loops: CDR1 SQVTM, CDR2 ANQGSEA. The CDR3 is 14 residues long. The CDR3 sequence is CSVARAGGIYEQYF. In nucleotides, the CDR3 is TGCAGCGTAGCCAGGGCGGGAGGAATTTACGAGCAGTACTTC.

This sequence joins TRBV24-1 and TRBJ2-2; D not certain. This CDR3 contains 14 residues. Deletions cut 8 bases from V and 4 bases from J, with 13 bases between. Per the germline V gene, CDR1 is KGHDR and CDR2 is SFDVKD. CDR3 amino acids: CATTGFPSTGELFF. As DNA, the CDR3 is TGTGCCACCACCGGTTTTCCAAGCACCGGGGAGCTGTTTTTT.

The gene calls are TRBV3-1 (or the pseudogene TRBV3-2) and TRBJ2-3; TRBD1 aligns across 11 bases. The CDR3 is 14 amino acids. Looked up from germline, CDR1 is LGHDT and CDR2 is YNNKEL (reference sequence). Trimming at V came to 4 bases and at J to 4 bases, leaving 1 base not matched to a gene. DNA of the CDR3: TGTGCCAGCAGCCCGGGACAGGGGGCAGATACGCAGTATTTT. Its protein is CASSPGQGADTQYF.

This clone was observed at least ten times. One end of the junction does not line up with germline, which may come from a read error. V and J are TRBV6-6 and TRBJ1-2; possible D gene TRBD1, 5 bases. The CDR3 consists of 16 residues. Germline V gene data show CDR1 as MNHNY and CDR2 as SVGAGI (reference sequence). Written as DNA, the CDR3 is TGTGCCAGCAGTTACACCCTGACAGACCGGAACTCTGGCTACACCTTC. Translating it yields CASSYTLTDRNSGYTF.